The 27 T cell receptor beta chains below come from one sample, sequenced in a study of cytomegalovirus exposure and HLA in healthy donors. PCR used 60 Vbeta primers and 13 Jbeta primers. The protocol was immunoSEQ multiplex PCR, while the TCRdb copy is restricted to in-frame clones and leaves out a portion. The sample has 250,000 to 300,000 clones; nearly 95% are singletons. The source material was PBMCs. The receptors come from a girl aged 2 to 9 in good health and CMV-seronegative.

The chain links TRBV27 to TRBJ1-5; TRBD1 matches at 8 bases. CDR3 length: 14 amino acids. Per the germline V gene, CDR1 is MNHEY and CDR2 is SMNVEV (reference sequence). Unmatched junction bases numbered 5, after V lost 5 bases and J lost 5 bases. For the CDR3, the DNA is TGTGCCAGCAGTCGACAGGGGCCGCATCAGCCCCAGCATTTT. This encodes CASSRQGPHQPQHF.

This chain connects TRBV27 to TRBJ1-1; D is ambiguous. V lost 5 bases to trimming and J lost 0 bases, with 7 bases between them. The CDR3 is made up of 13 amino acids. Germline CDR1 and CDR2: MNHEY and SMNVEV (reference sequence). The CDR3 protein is CASSPGMNTEAFF. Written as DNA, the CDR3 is TGTGCCAGCAGTCCCGGGATGAACACTGAAGCTTTCTTT.

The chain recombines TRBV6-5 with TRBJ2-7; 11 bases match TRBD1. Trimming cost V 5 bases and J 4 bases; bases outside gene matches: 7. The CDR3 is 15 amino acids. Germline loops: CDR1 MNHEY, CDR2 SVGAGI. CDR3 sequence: CASSMWGTGGYEQYF. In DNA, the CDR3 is TGTGCCAGCAGTATGTGGGGGACAGGGGGATACGAGCAGTACTTC.

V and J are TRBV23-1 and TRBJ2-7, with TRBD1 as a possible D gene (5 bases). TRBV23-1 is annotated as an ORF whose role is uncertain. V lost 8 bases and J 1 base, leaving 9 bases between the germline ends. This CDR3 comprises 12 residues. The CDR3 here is CASRTRSYEQYF. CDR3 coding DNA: TGCGCCAGCCGGACACGTTCCTACGAGCAGTACTTC.

Here the CDR3 DNA reads TGTGCCAGCAGCGAGATGGGACTAGAAGCGACCGGGGAGCTGTTTTTT. This codes for CASSEMGLEATGELFF. This sequence joins TRBV7-6 and TRBJ2-2; 8 bases match TRBD2. Germline loops: CDR1 SGHVS, CDR2 FNYEAQ. The V and J ends lost 5 bases and 5 bases, in that order; junction bases with no gene match: 10. The CDR3 spans 16 residues.

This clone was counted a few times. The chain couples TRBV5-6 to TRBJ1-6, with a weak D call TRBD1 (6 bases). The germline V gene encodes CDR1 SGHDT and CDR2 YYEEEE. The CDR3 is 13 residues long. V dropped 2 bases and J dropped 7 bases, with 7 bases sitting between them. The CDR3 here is CASSFQGNSPLHF. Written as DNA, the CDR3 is TGTGCCAGCAGCTTTCAGGGGAATTCACCCCTCCACTTT.

CDR3 sequence: CASSLVGGQETQYF. In DNA form, the CDR3 reads TGCGCCAGCAGCCTGGTAGGGGGCCAAGAGACCCAGTACTTC. J is TRBJ2-5 and V is TRBV5-1; D perhaps matches TRBD1 (6 bases). Per germline, CDR1 SGHRS and CDR2 YFSETQ. V lost 4 bases to trimming and J lost 1 base, with 11 bases between them. The CDR3 consists of 14 residues.

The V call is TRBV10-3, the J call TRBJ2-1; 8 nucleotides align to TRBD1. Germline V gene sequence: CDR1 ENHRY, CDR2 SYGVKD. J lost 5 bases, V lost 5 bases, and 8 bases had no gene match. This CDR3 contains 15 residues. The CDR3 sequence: CAISIQTGVDNEQFF. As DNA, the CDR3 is TGTGCCATCAGTATCCAGACAGGGGTCGACAATGAGCAGTTCTTC.

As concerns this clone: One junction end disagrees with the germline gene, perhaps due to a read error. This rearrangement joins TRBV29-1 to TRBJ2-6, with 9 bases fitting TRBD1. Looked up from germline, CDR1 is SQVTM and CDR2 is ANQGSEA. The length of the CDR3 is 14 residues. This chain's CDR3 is CSVEVPQGANVLTF. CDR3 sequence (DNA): TGCAGCGTTGAGGTCCCACAGGGGGCGAACGTCCTGACTTTC.

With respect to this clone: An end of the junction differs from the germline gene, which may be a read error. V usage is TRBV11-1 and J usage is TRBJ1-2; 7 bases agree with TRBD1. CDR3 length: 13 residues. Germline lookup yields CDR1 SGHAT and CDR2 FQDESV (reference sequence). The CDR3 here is CASSLYGTEASAF. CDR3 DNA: TGTGCCAGCAGCTTATATGGGACAGAGGCTAGTGCCTTC.

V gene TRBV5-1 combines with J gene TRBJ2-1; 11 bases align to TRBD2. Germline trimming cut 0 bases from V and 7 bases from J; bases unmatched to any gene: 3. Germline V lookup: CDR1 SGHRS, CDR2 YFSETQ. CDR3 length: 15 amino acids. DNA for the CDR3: TGCGCCAGCAGCTTGGGGGTAGCGGGGGGGAATGAGCAGTTCTTC. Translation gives CASSLGVAGGNEQFF.

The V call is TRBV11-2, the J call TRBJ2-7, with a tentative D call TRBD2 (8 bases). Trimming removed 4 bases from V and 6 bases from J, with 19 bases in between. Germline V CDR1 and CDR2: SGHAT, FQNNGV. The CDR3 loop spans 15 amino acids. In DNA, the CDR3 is TGTGCCAGCAGCTCCCAGGGGGGACTAGGAGGCGAGCAGTACTTC. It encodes CASSSQGGLGGEQYF.

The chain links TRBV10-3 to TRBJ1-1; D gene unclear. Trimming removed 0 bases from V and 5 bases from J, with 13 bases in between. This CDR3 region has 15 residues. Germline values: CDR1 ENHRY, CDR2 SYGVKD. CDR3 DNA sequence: TGTGCCATCAGTGAGTCGGTGGTCGGAGGTACTGAAGCTTTCTTT. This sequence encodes CAISESVVGGTEAFF.

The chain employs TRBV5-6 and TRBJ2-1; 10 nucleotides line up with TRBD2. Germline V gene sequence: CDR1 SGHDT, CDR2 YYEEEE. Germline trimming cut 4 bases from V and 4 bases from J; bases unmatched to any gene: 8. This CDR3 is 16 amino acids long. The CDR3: CASSTGLAMGYNEQFF. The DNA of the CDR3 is TGTGCCAGCAGCACGGGACTAGCGATGGGGTACAATGAGCAGTTCTTC.

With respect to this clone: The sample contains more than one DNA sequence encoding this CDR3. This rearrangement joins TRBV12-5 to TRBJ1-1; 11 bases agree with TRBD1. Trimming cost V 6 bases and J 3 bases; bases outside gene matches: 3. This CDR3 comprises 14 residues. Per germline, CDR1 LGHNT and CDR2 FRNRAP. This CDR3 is CASGSGQGDTEAFF. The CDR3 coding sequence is TGTGCTAGTGGCTCGGGACAGGGGGACACTGAAGCTTTCTTT.

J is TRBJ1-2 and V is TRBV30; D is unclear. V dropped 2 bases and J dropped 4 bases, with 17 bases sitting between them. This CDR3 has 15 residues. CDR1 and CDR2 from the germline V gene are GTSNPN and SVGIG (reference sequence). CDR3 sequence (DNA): TGTGCCTGGAGTACCGATTTCCCTCCTAGCTATGGCTACACCTTC. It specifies CAWSTDFPPSYGYTF. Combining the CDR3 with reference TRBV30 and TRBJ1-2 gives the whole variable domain SQTIHQWPATLVQPVGSPLSLECTVEGTSNPNLYWYRQAAGRGLQLLFYSVGIGQISSEVPQNLSASRPQDRQFILSSKKLLLSDSGFYLCAWSTDFPPSYGYTFGSGTRLTVV.

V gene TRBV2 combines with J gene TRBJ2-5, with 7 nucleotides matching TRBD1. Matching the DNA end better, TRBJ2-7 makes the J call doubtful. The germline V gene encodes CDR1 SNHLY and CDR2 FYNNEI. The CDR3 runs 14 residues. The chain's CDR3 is CASSLNRGSYEQYF. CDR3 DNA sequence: TGTGCCAGCAGTCTGAACAGGGGCTCCTACGAGCAGTACTTC.

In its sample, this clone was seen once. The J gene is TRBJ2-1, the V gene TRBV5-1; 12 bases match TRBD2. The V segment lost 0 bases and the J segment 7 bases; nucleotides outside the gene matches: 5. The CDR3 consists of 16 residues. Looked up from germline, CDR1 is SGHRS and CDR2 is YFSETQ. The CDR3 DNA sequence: TGCGCCAGCAGCTTGGGGGCTAGCGGGAGGGAAAATGAGCAGTTCTTC. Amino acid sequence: CASSLGASGRENEQFF.

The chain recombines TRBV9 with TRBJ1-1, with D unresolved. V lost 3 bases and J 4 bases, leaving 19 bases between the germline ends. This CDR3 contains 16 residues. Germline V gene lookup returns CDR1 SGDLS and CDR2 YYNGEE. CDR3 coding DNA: TGTGCCAGCAGCGCCTCAGTTGGGGAGGTTGGCACTGAAGCTTTCTTT. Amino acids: CASSASVGEVGTEAFF. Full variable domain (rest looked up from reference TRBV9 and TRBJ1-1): DSGVTQTPKHLITATGQRVTLRCSPRSGDLSVYWYQQSLDQGLQFLIQYYNGEERAKGNILERFSAQQFPDLHSELNLSSLELGDSALYFCASSASVGEVGTEAFFGQGTRLTVV.

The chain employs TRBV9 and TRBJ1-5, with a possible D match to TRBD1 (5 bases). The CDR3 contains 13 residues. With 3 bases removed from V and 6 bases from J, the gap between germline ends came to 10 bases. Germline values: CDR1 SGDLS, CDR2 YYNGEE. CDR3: CASSADDSQPQHF. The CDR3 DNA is TGTGCCAGCAGCGCCGACGACAGTCAGCCCCAGCATTTT.

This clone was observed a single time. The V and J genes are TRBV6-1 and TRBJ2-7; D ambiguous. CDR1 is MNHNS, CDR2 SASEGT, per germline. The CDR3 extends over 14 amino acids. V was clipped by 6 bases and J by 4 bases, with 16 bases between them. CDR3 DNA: TGTGCCAGCAGCCCAAGAACCACAGCATACGAGCAGTACTTC. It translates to CASSPRTTAYEQYF.

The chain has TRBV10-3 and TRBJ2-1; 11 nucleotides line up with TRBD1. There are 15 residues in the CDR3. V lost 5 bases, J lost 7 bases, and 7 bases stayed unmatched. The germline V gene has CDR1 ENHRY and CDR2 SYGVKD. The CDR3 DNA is TGTGCCATCAGTCCCGGGACAGGGGGTGAAAATGAGCAGTTCTTC. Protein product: CAISPGTGGENEQFF.

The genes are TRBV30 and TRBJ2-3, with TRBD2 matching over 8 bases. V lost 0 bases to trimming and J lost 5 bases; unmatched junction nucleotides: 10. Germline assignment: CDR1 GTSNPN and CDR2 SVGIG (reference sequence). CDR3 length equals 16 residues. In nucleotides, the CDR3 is TGTGCCTGGAGTGTTGGAGCGGGAGCGTGGGGAGATACGCAGTATTTT. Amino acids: CAWSVGAGAWGDTQYF.

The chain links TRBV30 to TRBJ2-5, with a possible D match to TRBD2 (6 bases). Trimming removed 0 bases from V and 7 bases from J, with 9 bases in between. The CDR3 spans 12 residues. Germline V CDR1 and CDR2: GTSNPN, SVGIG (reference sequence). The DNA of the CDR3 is TGTGCCTGGAGTGTAGGCGGGGTGACCCAGTACTTC. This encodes CAWSVGGVTQYF.

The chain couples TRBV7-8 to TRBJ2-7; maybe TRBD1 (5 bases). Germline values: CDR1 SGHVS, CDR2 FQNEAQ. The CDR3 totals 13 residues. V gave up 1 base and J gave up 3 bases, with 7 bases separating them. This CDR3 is CASSLGGLYEQYF. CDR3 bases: TGTGCCAGCAGCTTAGGGGGCCTCTACGAGCAGTACTTC.

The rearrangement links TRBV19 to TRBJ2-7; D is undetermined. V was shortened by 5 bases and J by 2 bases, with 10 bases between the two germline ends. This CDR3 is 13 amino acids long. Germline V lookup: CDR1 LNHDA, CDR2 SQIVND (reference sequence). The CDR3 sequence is CASSAGRPYEQYF. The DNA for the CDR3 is TGTGCCAGTAGTGCAGGCAGACCCTACGAGCAGTACTTC.

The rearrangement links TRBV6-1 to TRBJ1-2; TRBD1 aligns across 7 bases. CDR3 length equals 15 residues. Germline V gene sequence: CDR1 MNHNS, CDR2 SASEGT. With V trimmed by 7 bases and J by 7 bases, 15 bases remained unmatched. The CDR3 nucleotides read TGTGCCAGCAATCCCGCTGGAGACAGGGTCGGTGGCTACACCTTC. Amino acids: CASNPAGDRVGGYTF.